This TCR beta chain was captured by sequencing in a study of blood T cells in healthy people across ages. Then a second PCR, running roughly 7 to 12 cycles, was carried out with a sample-barcoded 5' primer and a J-beta primer mix. TCRdb processed the 5' RACE reads anew with MiXCR; each CDR3 protein has one entry. The table includes 1,500,000 or so distinct CDR3 sequences, roughly 59% detected once. V was shortened by 0 bases and J by 0 bases, with 9 bases between the two germline ends. The germline gives CDR1 MNHEY, CDR2 SVGAGI. The CDR3 totals 16 residues. The rearrangement links TRBV6-5 to TRBJ1-5, with unresolved D. The sequenced sample was blood. The clonotype originates from a young man in good health. The DNA of the CDR3 is TGTGCCAGCAGTTACTCCCGGTCCTATAGCAATCAGCCCCAGCATTTT. The encoded protein is CASSYSRSYSNQPQHF.